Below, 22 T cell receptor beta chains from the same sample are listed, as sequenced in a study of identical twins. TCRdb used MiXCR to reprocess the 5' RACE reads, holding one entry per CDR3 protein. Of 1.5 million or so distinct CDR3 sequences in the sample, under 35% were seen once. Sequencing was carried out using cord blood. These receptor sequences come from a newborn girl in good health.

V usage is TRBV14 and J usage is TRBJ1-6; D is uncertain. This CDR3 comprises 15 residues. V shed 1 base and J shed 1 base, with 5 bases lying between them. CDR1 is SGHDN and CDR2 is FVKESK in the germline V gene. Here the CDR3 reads CASSQAGSYNSPLHF. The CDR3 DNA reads TGTGCCAGCAGCCAAGCGGGTTCCTATAATTCACCCCTCCACTTT.

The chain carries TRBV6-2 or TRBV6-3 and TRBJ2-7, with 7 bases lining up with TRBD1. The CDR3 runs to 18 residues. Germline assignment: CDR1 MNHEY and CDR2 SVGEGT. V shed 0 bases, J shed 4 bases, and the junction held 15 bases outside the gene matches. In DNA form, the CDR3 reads TGTGCCAGCAGTTACTCGAGCGGAAATCGAAAGACAGGGTACGAGCAGTACTTC. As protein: CASSYSSGNRKTGYEQYF.

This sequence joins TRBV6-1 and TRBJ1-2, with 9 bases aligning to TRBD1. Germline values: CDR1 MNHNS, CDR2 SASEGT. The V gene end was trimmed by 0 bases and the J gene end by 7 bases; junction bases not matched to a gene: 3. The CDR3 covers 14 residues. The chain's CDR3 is CASSEAGTGIGYTF. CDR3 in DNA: TGTGCCAGCAGTGAAGCTGGGACAGGGATTGGCTACACCTTC.

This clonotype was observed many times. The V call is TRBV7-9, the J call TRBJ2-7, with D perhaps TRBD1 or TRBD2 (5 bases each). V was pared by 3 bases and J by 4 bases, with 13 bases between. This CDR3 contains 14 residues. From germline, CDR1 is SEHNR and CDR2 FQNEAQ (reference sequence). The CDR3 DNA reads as TGTGCCAGCAGCTTTGGTCCTGGGGGTTACGAGCAGTACTTC. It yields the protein CASSFGPGGYEQYF. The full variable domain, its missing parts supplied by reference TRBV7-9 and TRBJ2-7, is DTGVSQNPRHKITKRGQNVTFRCDPISEHNRLYWYRQTLGQGPEFLTYFQNEAQLEKSRLLSDRFSAERPKGSFSTLEIQRTEQGDSAMYLCASSFGPGGYEQYFGPGTRLTVT.

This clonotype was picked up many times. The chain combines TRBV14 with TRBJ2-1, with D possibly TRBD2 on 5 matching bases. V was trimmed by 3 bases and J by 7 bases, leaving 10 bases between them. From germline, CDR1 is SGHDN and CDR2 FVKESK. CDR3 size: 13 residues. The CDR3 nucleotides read TGTGCCAGCAGCCAGGGAGTTATTAATGAGCAGTTCTTC. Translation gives CASSQGVINEQFF.

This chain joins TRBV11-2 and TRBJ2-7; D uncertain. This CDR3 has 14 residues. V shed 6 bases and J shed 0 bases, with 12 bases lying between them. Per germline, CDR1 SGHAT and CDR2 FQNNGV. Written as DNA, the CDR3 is TGTGCCAGCAGGGCGACGGCGAGCTCCTACGAGCAGTACTTC. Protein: CASRATASSYEQYF.

The CDR3 protein is CASSKLGDNVYEQYF. Here the CDR3 DNA reads TGTGCCAGCAGTAAGTTGGGGGACAACGTCTACGAGCAGTACTTC. This chain joins TRBV28 and TRBJ2-7, with D maybe TRBD1 (6 bases). Looked up from germline, CDR1 is MDHEN and CDR2 is SYDVKM. Trimming removed 5 bases from V and 3 bases from J, with 17 bases in between. The length of the CDR3 is 15 residues.

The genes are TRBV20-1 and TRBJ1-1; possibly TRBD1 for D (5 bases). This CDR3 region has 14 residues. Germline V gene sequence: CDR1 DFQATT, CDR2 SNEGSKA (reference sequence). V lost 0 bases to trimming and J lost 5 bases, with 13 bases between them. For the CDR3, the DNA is TGCAGTGCTAGAGATCTTAGGGGCGGGACTGAAGCTTTCTTT. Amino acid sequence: CSARDLRGGTEAFF.

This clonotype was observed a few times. The CDR3 sequence is CSARSDSLLVQHF. The CDR3 DNA is TGCAGTGCTAGGAGTGACTCTCTCCTGGTCCAGCATTTT. V is TRBV20-1 and J is TRBJ1-5; D remains unclear. This CDR3 is built from 13 residues. V was cut by 3 bases and J by 12 bases, with 18 bases left in between. Germline V gives CDR1 DFQATT, CDR2 SNEGSKA (reference sequence).

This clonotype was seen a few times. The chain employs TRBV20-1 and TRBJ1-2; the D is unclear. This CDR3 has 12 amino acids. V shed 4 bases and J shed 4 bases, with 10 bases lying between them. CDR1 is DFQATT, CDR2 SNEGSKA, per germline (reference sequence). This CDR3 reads CSAKGPTYGYTF. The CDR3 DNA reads TGCAGTGCTAAAGGGCCGACCTATGGCTACACCTTC.

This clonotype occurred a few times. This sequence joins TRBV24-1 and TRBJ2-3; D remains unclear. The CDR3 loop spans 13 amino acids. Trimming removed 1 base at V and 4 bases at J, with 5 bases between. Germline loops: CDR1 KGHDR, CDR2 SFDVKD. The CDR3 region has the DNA TGTGCCACCAGTGATTTATGGTCAGATACGCAGTATTTT. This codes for CATSDLWSDTQYF.

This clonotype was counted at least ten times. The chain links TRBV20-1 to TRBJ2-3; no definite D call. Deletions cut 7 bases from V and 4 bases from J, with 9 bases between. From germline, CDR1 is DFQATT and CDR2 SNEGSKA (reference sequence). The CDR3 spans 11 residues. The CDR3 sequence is CSEAGADTQYF. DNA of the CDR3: TGCAGTGAAGCAGGAGCAGATACGCAGTATTTT.

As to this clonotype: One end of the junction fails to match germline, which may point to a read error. DNA for the CDR3: TGTGCCGGCAGCCAGACAGACGGGGAGCAGTACTTC. It codes for CAGSQTDGEQYF. The chain uses TRBV4-2 and TRBJ2-7; D possibly corresponds to TRBD1 (5 bases). CDR1 is LGHNA, CDR2 YNFKEQ, per germline. This CDR3 contains 12 residues.

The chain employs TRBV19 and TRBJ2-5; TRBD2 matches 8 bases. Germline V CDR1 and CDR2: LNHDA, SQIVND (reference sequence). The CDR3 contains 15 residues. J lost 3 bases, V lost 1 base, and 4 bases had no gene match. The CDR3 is CASSIAGGPKETQYF. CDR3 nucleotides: TGTGCCAGTAGTATAGCGGGAGGGCCGAAAGAGACCCAGTACTTC.

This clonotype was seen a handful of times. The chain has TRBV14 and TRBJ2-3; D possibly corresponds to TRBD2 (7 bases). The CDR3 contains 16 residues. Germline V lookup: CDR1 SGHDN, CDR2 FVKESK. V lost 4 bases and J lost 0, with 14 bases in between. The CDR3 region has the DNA TGTGCCAGCAGCCGTCGACGGGGGGCTAGCACAGATACGCAGTATTTT. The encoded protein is CASSRRRGASTDTQYF.

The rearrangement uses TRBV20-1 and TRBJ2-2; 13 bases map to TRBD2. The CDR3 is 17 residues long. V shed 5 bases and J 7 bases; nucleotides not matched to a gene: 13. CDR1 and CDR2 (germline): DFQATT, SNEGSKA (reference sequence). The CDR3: CSASRTSGGPDVGELFF. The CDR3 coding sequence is TGCAGTGCTTCCCGGACTAGCGGGGGCCCCGATGTCGGGGAGCTGTTTTTT.

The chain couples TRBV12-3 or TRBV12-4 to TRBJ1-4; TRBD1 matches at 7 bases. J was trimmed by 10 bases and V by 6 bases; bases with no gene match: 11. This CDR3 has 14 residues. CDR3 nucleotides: TGTGCCAGCAGGACACAGGGGCAAGCGGGAAAACTGTTTTTT. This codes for CASRTQGQAGKLFF.

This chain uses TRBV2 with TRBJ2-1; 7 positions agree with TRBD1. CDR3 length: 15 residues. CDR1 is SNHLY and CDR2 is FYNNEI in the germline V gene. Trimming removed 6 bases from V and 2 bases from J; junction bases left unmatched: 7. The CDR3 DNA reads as TGTGCCAGCAGCGAGGACAGGCTTGCCTACAATGAGCAGTTCTTC. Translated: CASSEDRLAYNEQFF.

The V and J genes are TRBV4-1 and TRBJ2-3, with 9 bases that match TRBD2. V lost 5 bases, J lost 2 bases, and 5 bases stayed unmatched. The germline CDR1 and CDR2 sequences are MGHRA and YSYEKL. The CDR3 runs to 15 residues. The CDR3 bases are TGCGCCAGCAGCGCCGGGACTAGCCTCACAGATACGCAGTATTTT. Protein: CASSAGTSLTDTQYF.

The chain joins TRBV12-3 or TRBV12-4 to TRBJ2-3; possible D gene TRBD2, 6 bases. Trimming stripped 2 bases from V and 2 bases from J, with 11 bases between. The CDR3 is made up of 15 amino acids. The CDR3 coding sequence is TGTGCCAGCAGTTTATGGGGAGGCACCACAGATACGCAGTATTTT. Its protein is CASSLWGGTTDTQYF.

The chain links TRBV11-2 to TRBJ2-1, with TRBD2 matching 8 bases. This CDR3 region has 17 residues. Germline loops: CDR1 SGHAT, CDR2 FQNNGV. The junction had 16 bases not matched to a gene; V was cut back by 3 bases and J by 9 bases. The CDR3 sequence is CASSLLDLTGGAVEQFF. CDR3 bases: TGTGCCAGCAGCTTGTTGGATTTGACGGGGGGGGCGGTTGAGCAGTTCTTC.

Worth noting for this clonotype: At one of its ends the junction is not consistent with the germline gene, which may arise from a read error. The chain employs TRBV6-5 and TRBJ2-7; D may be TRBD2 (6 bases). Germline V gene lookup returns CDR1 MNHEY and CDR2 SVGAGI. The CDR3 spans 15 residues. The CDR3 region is CASSPSGLGTYERYF. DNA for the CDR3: TGTGCCAGCAGTCCTTCGGGACTGGGAACCTACGAGCGGTACTTC.